The source of this TCR beta chain is a study of shared clonotypes between healthy human individuals. V lost 2 bases, J lost 4 bases, and 0 bases lay in between. CDR3 length: 11 amino acids. Germline V gene lookup returns CDR1 SNHLY and CDR2 FYNNEI. Profiling relied on immunoSEQ multiplex PCR, and the TCRdb table lists in-frame clones only, not all of them. The data contain around 200,000 clones, roughly 70% of them seen just once; the ten biggest clones take up about 10%. This clone has just a few counts. Other DNA sequences in the same sample also yield this CDR3. The sample was memory CD4+ T cells sorted from blood. The subset is: CD45RA-negative fraction. The V gene is TRBV2, the J gene TRBJ2-1; D remains ambiguous. This sequence originates from a man aged 30 to 45 in good health. The CDR3 DNA sequence: TGTGCCAGCAGTGAATACAATGAGCAGTTCTTC. Residues: CASSEYNEQFF.